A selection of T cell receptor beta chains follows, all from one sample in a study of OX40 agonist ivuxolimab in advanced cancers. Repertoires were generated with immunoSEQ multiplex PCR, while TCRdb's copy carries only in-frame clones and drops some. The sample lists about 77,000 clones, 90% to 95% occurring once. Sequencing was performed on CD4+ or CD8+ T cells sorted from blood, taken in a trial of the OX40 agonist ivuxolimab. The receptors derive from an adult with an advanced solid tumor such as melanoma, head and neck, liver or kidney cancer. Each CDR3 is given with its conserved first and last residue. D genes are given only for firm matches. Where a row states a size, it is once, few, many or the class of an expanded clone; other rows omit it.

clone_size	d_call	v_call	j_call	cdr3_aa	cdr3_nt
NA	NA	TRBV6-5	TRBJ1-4	CASKGGRDEKLFF	TGTGCCAGCAAAGGGGGAAGGGATGAAAAACTGTTTTTT
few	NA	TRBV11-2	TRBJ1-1	CASSLAQNTEAFF	TGTGCCAGCAGCTTAGCCCAGAACACTGAAGCTTTCTTT
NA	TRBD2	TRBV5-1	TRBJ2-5	CASSPGGETQYF	TGCGCCAGCAGCCCGGGAGGAGAGACCCAGTACTTC
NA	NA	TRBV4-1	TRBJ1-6	CASSQEGGGLGNSPLHF	TGCGCCAGCAGCCAAGAAGGCGGGGGGCTCGGCAATTCACCCCTCCACTTT
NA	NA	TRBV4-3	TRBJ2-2	CASSPGGGDDGELFF	TGCGCCAGCAGCCCAGGAGGAGGGGATGACGGGGAGCTGTTTTTT
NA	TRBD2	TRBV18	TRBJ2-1	CASSLGTSGYNEQFF	TGTGCCAGCTCACTTGGGACTAGCGGCTACAATGAGCAGTTCTTC
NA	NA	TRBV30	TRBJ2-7	CAWNHRGEQYF	TGTGCCTGGAACCACCGAGGTGAGCAGTACTTC
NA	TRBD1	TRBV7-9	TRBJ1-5	CASSPGDRPQHF	TGTGCCAGCAGCCCGGGGGACAGGCCCCAGCATTTT
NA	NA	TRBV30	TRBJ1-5	CAWRGAGVGNQPQHF	TGTGCCTGGAGAGGAGCAGGGGTGGGCAATCAGCCCCAGCATTTT
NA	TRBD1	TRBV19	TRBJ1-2	CASSTPPGQGAHGYTF	TGTGCCAGTAGTACCCCACCGGGACAGGGGGCGCATGGCTACACCTTC
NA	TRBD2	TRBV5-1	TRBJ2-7	CASSTTGTSGSLSSYEQYF	TGCGCCAGCAGCACCACCGGGACTAGCGGGAGCCTTAGCTCCTACGAGCAGTACTTC
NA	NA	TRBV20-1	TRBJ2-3	CSALIADTQYF	TGCAGTGCCCTTATAGCGGATACGCAGTATTTT
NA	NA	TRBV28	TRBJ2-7	CASTAGQILAYEQYF	TGTGCCAGCACCGCCGGACAGATATTAGCCTACGAGCAGTACTTC
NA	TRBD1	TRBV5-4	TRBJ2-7	CASSPGPPGQGSYEQYF	TGTGCCAGCAGCCCAGGTCCGCCGGGACAGGGGTCCTACGAGCAGTACTTC
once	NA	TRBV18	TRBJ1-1	CASSPPLAGNTEAFF	TGTGCCAGCTCACCACCATTGGCGGGGAACACTGAAGCTTTCTTT
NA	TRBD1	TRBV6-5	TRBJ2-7	CASTAGTAYEQYF	TGTGCCAGCACCGCCGGGACAGCATACGAGCAGTACTTC
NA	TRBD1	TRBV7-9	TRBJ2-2	CASSLGTANGELFF	TGTGCCAGCAGCTTGGGGACAGCTAACGGGGAGCTGTTTTTT
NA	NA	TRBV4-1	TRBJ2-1	CASSQETYTYNEQFF	TGCGCCAGCAGCCAAGAGACTTATACCTACAATGAGCAGTTCTTC
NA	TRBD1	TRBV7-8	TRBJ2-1	CASATPHRGKIYNEQFF	TGTGCCAGCGCCACACCCCACAGGGGAAAGATCTACAATGAGCAGTTCTTC
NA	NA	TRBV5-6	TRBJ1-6	CASRHGTPNSPLHF	TGTGCCAGCAGGCACGGGACTCCGAATTCACCCCTCCACTTT
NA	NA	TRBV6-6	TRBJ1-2	CASKARGYGYTF	TGTGCCAGCAAAGCCAGGGGATACGGCTACACCTTC
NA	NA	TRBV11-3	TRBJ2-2	CASSSRSGTGELFF	TGTGCCAGCAGCTCCCGGAGTGGTACCGGGGAGCTGTTTTTT
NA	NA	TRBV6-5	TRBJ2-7	CASSYSRLTYWYEQYF	TGTGCCAGCAGTTACTCGAGACTGACATATTGGTACGAGCAGTACTTC
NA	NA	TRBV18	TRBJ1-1	CASSPVSGREAFF	TGTGCCAGCTCACCAGTTTCCGGACGCGAGGCTTTCTTT
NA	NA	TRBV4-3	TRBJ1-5	CASSQGAGISNQPQHF	TGCGCCAGCAGCCAAGGGGCCGGAATCAGCAATCAGCCCCAGCATTTT
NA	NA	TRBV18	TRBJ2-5	CASSPADGQETQYF	TGTGCCAGCTCACCGGCGGACGGCCAAGAGACCCAGTACTTC
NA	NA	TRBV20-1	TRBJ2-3	CSASVADTQYF	TGCAGTGCTAGCGTGGCAGATACGCAGTATTTT
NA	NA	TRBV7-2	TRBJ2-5	CASTSWAGETQYF	TGTGCCAGCACTTCCTGGGCTGGAGAGACCCAGTACTTC
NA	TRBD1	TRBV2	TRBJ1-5	CASIGQGSNQPQHF	TGTGCCAGCATCGGACAGGGAAGCAATCAGCCCCAGCATTTT
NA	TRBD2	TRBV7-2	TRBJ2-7	CASSSQAGINYEQYF	TGTGCCAGCAGCTCTCAAGCGGGAATCAACTACGAGCAGTACTTC
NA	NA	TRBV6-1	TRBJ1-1	CASTWGTMNTEAFF	TGTGCCAGCACTTGGGGGACGATGAACACTGAAGCTTTCTTT
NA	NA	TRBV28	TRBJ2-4	CASSFGQLAKNIQYF	TGTGCCAGCAGTTTCGGACAACTAGCCAAAAACATTCAGTACTTC